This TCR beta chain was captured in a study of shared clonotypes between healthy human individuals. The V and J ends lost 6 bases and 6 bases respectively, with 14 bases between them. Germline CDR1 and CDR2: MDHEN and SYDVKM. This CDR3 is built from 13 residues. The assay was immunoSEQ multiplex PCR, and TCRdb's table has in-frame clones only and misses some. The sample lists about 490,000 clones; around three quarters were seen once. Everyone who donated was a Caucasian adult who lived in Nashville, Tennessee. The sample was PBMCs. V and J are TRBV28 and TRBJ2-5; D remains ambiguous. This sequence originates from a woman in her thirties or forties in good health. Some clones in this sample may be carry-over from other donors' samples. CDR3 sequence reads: CASSPTSVKTQYF. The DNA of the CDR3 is TGTGCCAGCAGCCCTACGTCGGTAAAGACCCAGTACTTC. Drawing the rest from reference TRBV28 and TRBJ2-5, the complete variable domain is DVKVTQSSRYLVKRTGEKVFLECVQDMDHENMFWYRQDPGLGLRLIYFSYDVKMKEKGDIPEGYSVSREKKERFSLILESASTNQTSMYLCASSPTSVKTQYFGPGTRLLVL.